The rows below give T cell receptor beta chains drawn from one sample of a study of blood T cell repertoires in COVID-19. Clones were sequenced by immunoSEQ multiplex PCR, and TCRdb holds only the in-frame ones, with some missing. This table holds approximately 240,000 clones, approximately 79% found once. Sequences were obtained from peripheral blood. The receptors were gathered from a woman in her 40s with active or convalescent COVID-19. CDR3s include the opening cysteine and the closing phenylalanine or tryptophan. D genes are given only for firm matches. Expanded clones are given a class, and other clones once, few, many or no size at all.

abundance: .
j_gene: TRBJ1-3
d_gene: TRBD1
v_gene: TRBV7-6
CDR3nt: TGTGCCAGCAGCCGGGACAGACCGAGCTCTGGAAACACCATATATTTT
CDR3aa: CASSRDRPSSGNTIYF

abundance: few
j_gene: TRBJ2-3
d_gene: TRBD1
v_gene: TRBV28
CDR3nt: TGTGCCAGCAGCCTTGACAGGGGGTCTAGCACAGATACGCAGTATTTT
CDR3aa: CASSLDRGSSTDTQYF

abundance: .
j_gene: TRBJ2-5
d_gene: TRBD2
v_gene: TRBV19
CDR3nt: TGTGCCAGTATGGGGACTAGCGGGGGACCCCAGGAGACCCAGTACTTC
CDR3aa: CASMGTSGGPQETQYF

abundance: .
j_gene: TRBJ2-4
d_gene: .
v_gene: TRBV5-1
CDR3nt: TGCGCCAGCAGCTTGGAAGCCGGGTGGGACATTCAGTACTTC
CDR3aa: CASSLEAGWDIQYF

abundance: .
j_gene: TRBJ2-5
d_gene: TRBD2
v_gene: TRBV10-2
CDR3nt: TGCGCCAGCAGACTAGCGGGGGAGCAAGAGACCCAGTACTTC
CDR3aa: CASRLAGEQETQYF

abundance: .
j_gene: TRBJ1-2
d_gene: TRBD1
v_gene: TRBV2
CDR3nt: TGTGCCAGCATTTCAGAGGGGGCTAGATATGGCTACACCTTC
CDR3aa: CASISEGARYGYTF

abundance: few
j_gene: TRBJ1-4
d_gene: TRBD1
v_gene: TRBV5-4
CDR3nt: TGTGCCAGCAGCTTGGGTGGACAGGGTGAAAAACTGTTTTTT
CDR3aa: CASSLGGQGEKLFF

abundance: .
j_gene: TRBJ2-2
d_gene: .
v_gene: TRBV2
CDR3nt: TGTGCCAGCAGTCCCGGGGGGAACACCGGGGAGCTGTTTTTT
CDR3aa: CASSPGGNTGELFF

abundance: .
j_gene: TRBJ1-2
d_gene: .
v_gene: TRBV18
CDR3nt: TGTGCCAGCTCCTACAATTCGGAGGGCCAGAGGACCTTC
CDR3aa: CASSYNSEGQRTF

abundance: .
j_gene: TRBJ1-2
d_gene: .
v_gene: TRBV7-3
CDR3nt: TGTGCCAGCAGCCGAACTATTACGGAGGGCTACACCTTC
CDR3aa: CASSRTITEGYTF

abundance: .
j_gene: TRBJ1-2
d_gene: TRBD1
v_gene: TRBV6-5
CDR3nt: TGTGCCAGCAGTTACCCGGGGACAGGGAATGGCTACACCTTC
CDR3aa: CASSYPGTGNGYTF

abundance: .
j_gene: TRBJ1-1
d_gene: .
v_gene: TRBV9
CDR3nt: TGTGCCAGCAGCCCACGGGGGGGGACAAACACTGAAGCTTTCTTT
CDR3aa: CASSPRGGTNTEAFF

abundance: once
j_gene: TRBJ2-3
d_gene: .
v_gene: TRBV11-2
CDR3nt: TGTGCCAGCAGCTTGGTCCCCGGGACAGATACGCAGTATTTT
CDR3aa: CASSLVPGTDTQYF

abundance: .
j_gene: TRBJ1-2
d_gene: .
v_gene: TRBV3-1/TRBV3-2
CDR3nt: TGTGCCAGCAGCCAACCGGGAAGGGGGATCTATGGCTACACCTTC
CDR3aa: CASSQPGRGIYGYTF

abundance: few
j_gene: TRBJ1-6
d_gene: .
v_gene: TRBV20-1
CDR3nt: TGCAGTGCTAGTGGGAGGGTAGATTCACCCCTCCACTTT
CDR3aa: CSASGRVDSPLHF

abundance: .
j_gene: TRBJ1-5
d_gene: TRBD1
v_gene: TRBV5-6
CDR3nt: TGTGCCAGCAGCGGAGGGACAGGGGGCTTCAATCAGCCCCAGCATTTT
CDR3aa: CASSGGTGGFNQPQHF

abundance: once
j_gene: TRBJ1-5
d_gene: TRBD1
v_gene: TRBV10-2
CDR3nt: TGCGCCAGCAGTGAGCCGGGACAGTATAGCAATCAGCCCCAGCATTTT
CDR3aa: CASSEPGQYSNQPQHF

abundance: .
j_gene: TRBJ1-6
d_gene: .
v_gene: TRBV6-5
CDR3nt: TGTGCCAGCAGTATCCGGGACAAAAATTCACCCCTCCACTTT
CDR3aa: CASSIRDKNSPLHF

abundance: .
j_gene: TRBJ2-1
d_gene: TRBD2
v_gene: TRBV6-5
CDR3nt: TGTGCCAGCAGCCCAAGCGGGGGCTCCTACAATGAGCAGTTCTTC
CDR3aa: CASSPSGGSYNEQFF

abundance: .
j_gene: TRBJ1-1
d_gene: TRBD1
v_gene: TRBV30
CDR3nt: TGTGCCTGGAGGACAGGGTTCAACACTGAAGCTTTCTTT
CDR3aa: CAWRTGFNTEAFF

abundance: .
j_gene: TRBJ2-2
d_gene: TRBD2
v_gene: TRBV5-4
CDR3nt: TGTGCCAGCAGCTTCGGGACTAGCGGTCACACCGGGGAGCTGTTTTTT
CDR3aa: CASSFGTSGHTGELFF

abundance: once
j_gene: TRBJ1-6
d_gene: TRBD1
v_gene: TRBV6-1
CDR3nt: TGTGCCAGCAGTGAAGCCAGGGGGAATAATTCACCCCTCCACTTT
CDR3aa: CASSEARGNNSPLHF

abundance: .
j_gene: TRBJ2-1
d_gene: TRBD1
v_gene: TRBV7-3
CDR3nt: TGTGCCAGCAGCTTAAGACAGGGAGATATCGATGAGCAGTTCTTC
CDR3aa: CASSLRQGDIDEQFF

abundance: .
j_gene: TRBJ1-2
d_gene: .
v_gene: TRBV7-8
CDR3nt: TGTGCCAGCAGCTTAGAACTCAACTATGGCTACACCTTC
CDR3aa: CASSLELNYGYTF

abundance: .
j_gene: TRBJ1-4
d_gene: .
v_gene: TRBV6-6
CDR3nt: TGTGCCAGCATTACAGGGAGGGGGGATGAAAAACTGTTTTTT
CDR3aa: CASITGRGDEKLFF

abundance: .
j_gene: TRBJ1-1
d_gene: .
v_gene: TRBV6-5
CDR3nt: TGTGCCAGCAGTTACGGGGGGGGAAGAACTGAAGCTTTCTTT
CDR3aa: CASSYGGGRTEAFF

abundance: once
j_gene: TRBJ2-7
d_gene: .
v_gene: TRBV11-3
CDR3nt: TGTGCCAGCAGTCTTCAGGGCGGCTCCTACGAGCAGTACTTC
CDR3aa: CASSLQGGSYEQYF